This entry is about one TCR beta chain. This sample was taken from a study of blood T cell repertoires in COVID-19. Germline CDR1 LNHDA, CDR2 SQIVND (reference sequence). Deletions cut 5 bases from V and 2 bases from J, with 15 bases between. The CDR3 has 15 residues. Clones were sequenced by immunoSEQ multiplex PCR, and TCRdb holds only the in-frame ones, with some missing. The profile shows 300,000 to 400,000 clones, around 86% of them singletons. The sequenced sample was peripheral blood. The TCR comes from a human donor in a cohort sampled during active COVID-19. The chain carries TRBV19 and TRBJ1-2; tentative D call: TRBD1 (5 bases). This chain's CDR3 is CASSPTTEVNYGYTF. CDR3 nucleotide sequence: TGTGCCAGTAGTCCCACGACAGAGGTAAACTATGGCTACACCTTC.